This T cell receptor (beta chain) emerged from a study of blood T cell repertoires in COVID-19. The ends lost 2 bases at V and 6 bases at J; junction bases unmatched: 15. The germline CDR1 and CDR2 sequences are SQVTM and ANQGSEA. There are 17 residues in the CDR3. Using immunoSEQ multiplex PCR, the repertoire was profiled, and TCRdb retains in-frame clones only, with some absent. The top ten clones hold about 4% of a sample with 18,000 or so clones, roughly 93% of them seen once. The source of this sequence is a woman between 50 and 59 years old with active COVID-19. The chain carries TRBV29-1 and TRBJ2-1, with 8 bases identical to TRBD1. Material for sequencing was peripheral blood. The CDR3 sequence is CSVEPFGRQGMSNEQFF. CDR3 nucleotide sequence: TGCAGCGTTGAACCCTTTGGACGACAGGGGATGTCCAATGAGCAGTTCTTC.